This T cell receptor (beta chain) is drawn from a study of cytomegalovirus exposure and HLA in healthy donors. Study context: The 100 to 150 validation repertoires, a later analysis reported, used the same platform as the roughly 730 repertoires from the first cohort.

Whole-study results and caveats: The authors listed around 150 TCR beta chains as cytomegalovirus-associated. In vitro data verified a few CMV-associated chains as specific for CMV antigens.

As for this clone: The antigen remains undetermined.

This table comes from immunoSEQ multiplex PCR, and its TCRdb copy is limited to in-frame clones, with some not included. The table includes 100,000 to 150,000 clones, about nine tenths detected once. Germline-derived CDR1 and CDR2 are LNHDA and SQIVND (reference sequence). This CDR3 region has 13 residues. V shed 7 bases, J shed 8 bases, and the junction held 8 bases outside the gene matches. Donors came from a validation cohort of over a hundred subjects, distinct from the first 666-subject cohort. The sequence was obtained from a young man in good health and CMV-seropositive. The chain is built from TRBV19 and TRBJ2-1, with 7 nucleotides matching TRBD2. The sequencing input was PBMCs. As DNA, the CDR3 is TGTGCCAGTACTCGACTAGCCGGCTATGAGCAGTTCTTC. It codes for CASTRLAGYEQFF.